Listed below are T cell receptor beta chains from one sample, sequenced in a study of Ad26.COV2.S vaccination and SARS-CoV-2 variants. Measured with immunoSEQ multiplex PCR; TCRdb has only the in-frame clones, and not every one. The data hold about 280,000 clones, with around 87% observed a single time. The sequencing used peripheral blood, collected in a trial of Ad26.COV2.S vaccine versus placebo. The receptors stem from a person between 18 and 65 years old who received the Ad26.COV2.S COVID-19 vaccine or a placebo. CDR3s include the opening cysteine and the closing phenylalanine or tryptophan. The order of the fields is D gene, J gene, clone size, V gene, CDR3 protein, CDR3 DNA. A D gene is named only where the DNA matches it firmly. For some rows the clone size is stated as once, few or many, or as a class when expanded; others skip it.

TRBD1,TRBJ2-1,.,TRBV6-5,CASSRDRFGNEQFF,TGTGCCAGTTCCCGGGACAGGTTCGGGAATGAGCAGTTCTTC
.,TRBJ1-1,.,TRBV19,CASIGQRNTEAFF,TGTGCCAGTATCGGACAGAGGAACACTGAAGCTTTCTTT
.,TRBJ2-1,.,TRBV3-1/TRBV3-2,CASSQDHGSLGGEQFF,TGTGCCAGCAGCCAAGATCACGGGAGCCTGGGGGGTGAGCAGTTCTTC
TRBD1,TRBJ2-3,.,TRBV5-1,CASSSTTGQGTDTQYF,TGCGCCAGCAGCTCAACAACGGGACAGGGCACAGATACGCAGTATTTT
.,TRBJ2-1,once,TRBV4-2,CASSQELSSYNEQFF,TGTGCCAGCAGCCAAGAGTTGAGCTCCTACAATGAGCAGTTCTTC
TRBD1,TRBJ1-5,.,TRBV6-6,CASSRRDSSNQPQHF,TGTGCCAGCAGTCGGCGGGACAGTAGCAATCAGCCCCAGCATTTT
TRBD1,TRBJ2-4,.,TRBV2,CASRPIGQEIQYF,TGTGCCAGCAGGCCGATAGGACAGGAGATTCAGTACTTC
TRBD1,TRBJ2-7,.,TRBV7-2,CASSVVLDRSYEQYF,TGTGCCAGCAGCGTAGTTTTGGACAGGTCCTACGAGCAGTACTTC
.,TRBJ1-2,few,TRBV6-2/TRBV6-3,CASSYDGYGYTF,TGTGCCAGCAGTTACGACGGCTATGGCTACACCTTC
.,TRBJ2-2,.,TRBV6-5,CASSYSGITGELFF,TGTGCCAGCAGTTACTCTGGTATCACCGGGGAGCTGTTTTTT
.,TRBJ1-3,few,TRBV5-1,CASSLDSSAGNTIYF,TGCGCCAGCAGCTTGGACTCGTCAGCTGGAAACACCATATATTTT
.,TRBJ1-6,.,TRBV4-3,CASSQDREGNSPLHF,TGCGCCAGCAGCCAAGACCGGGAGGGTAATTCACCCCTCCACTTT
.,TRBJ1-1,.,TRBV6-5,CASSLPQGRSAFF,TGTGCCAGCAGTTTACCGCAGGGTCGGTCAGCTTTCTTT
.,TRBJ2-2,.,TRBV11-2,CASSLGPPNTGELFF,TGTGCCAGCAGCTTAGGTCCACCGAACACCGGGGAGCTGTTTTTT
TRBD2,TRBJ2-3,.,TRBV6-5,CASSWRTSGTDTQYF,TGTGCCAGCAGTTGGAGGACTAGCGGCACAGATACGCAGTATTTT
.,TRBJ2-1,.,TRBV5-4,CASSQDSKAYNEQFF,TGTGCCAGCAGCCAAGACAGTAAAGCCTACAATGAGCAGTTCTTC
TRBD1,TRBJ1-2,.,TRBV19,CASSIAGQGFGYTF,TGTGCCAGTAGTATAGCCGGACAGGGGTTTGGCTACACCTTC
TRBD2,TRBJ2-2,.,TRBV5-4,CASRAVAGDTGELFF,TGTGCCAGCAGGGCGGTAGCGGGAGATACCGGGGAGCTGTTTTTT
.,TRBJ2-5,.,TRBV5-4,CASSLRAQGETQYF,TGTGCCAGCAGCTTACGAGCTCAAGGAGAGACCCAGTACTTC
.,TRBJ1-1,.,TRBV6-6,CASSYSIPPAPEAFF,TGTGCCAGCAGTTACTCGATACCTCCAGCCCCTGAAGCTTTCTTT
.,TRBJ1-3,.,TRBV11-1,CASSEGTFGNTIYF,TGTGCCAGCAGCGAGGGGACTTTTGGAAACACCATATATTTT
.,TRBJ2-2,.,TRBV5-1,CASSQGGTGELFF,TGCGCCAGCAGCCAGGGAGGCACCGGGGAGCTGTTTTTT
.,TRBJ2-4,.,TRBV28,CASSSGTQKNIQYF,TGTGCCAGCAGTTCGGGGACTCAGAAAAACATTCAGTACTTC
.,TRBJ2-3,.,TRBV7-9,CASSPPGPDTQYF,TGTGCCAGCAGTCCTCCGGGACCAGATACGCAGTATTTT
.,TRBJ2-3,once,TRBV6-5,CASSDQGGNTQYF,TGTGCCAGCAGCGACCAGGGGGGGAATACGCAGTATTTT
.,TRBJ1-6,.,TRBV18,CASSPMGIAAGGYNSPLHF,TGTGCCAGCTCACCAATGGGCATCGCGGCGGGTGGATATAATTCACCCCTCCACTTT
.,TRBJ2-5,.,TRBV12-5,CASGLGSRAPSQETQYF,TGTGCTAGTGGTTTGGGGTCCAGGGCCCCTTCTCAAGAGACCCAGTACTTC
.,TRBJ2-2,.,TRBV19,CASSLESNTGELFF,TGTGCCAGTAGTCTGGAGTCGAACACCGGGGAGCTGTTTTTT
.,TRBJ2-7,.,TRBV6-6,CASSQRASEGYEQYF,TGTGCCAGCAGTCAAAGGGCCTCAGAGGGCTACGAGCAGTACTTC
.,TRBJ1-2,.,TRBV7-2,CASSFWGEEGYTF,TGTGCCAGCAGCTTCTGGGGAGAGGAGGGCTACACCTTC
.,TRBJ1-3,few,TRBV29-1,CSVGGGVGNTIYF,TGCAGCGTTGGTGGCGGGGTTGGAAACACCATATATTTT
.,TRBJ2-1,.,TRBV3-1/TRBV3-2,CASSETGANFPHEQFF,TGTGCCAGCAGCGAAACCGGAGCCAATTTCCCCCATGAGCAGTTCTTC
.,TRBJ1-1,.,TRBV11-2,CASGRGRALTEAFF,TGTGCCAGCGGCCGGGGCAGGGCGTTAACTGAAGCTTTCTTT
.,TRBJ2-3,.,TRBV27,CASSFGPSDTQYF,TGTGCCAGCAGTTTTGGACCCTCAGATACGCAGTATTTT
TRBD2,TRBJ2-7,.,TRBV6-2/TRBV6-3,CASSYGLAGEYEQYF,TGTGCCAGCAGTTACGGTCTAGCGGGCGAATACGAGCAGTACTTC
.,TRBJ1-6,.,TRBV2,CASSVLDNSPLHF,TGTGCCAGCAGTGTATTGGATAATTCACCCCTCCACTTT
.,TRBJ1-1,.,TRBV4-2,CASSQVQVKGRTTEAFF,TGTGCCAGCAGCCAAGTACAAGTAAAGGGAAGGACCACTGAAGCTTTCTTT
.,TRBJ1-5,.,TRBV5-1,CASSNKKNSNQPQHF,TGCGCCAGCAGCAACAAAAAAAATAGCAATCAGCCCCAGCATTTT
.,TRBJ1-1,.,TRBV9,CASSPNTRRGTEAFF,TGTGCCAGCAGCCCAAACACCCGGAGGGGCACTGAAGCTTTCTTT
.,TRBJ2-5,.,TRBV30,CAWRLGETQYF,TGTGCCTGGAGGTTGGGAGAGACCCAGTACTTC
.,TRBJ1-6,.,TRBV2,CASSATVYNSPLHF,TGTGCCAGCAGTGCGACAGTTTATAATTCACCCCTCCACTTT
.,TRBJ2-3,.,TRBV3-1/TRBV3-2,CASSGSGGGTDTQYF,TGTGCCAGCAGCGGCAGCGGAGGGGGGACAGATACGCAGTATTTT
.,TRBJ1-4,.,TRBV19,CASASGQRNEKLFF,TGTGCCAGCGCGTCCGGACAGAGAAATGAAAAACTGTTTTTT
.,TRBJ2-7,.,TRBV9,CASSVEYEQYF,TGTGCCAGCAGCGTAGAGTACGAGCAGTACTTC
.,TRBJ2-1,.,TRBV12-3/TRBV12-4,CASSPDYNEQFF,TGTGCCAGCAGTCCGGACTACAATGAGCAGTTCTTC
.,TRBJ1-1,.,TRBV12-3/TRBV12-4,CATRDMSNTEAFF,TGTGCCACCCGGGACATGTCGAACACTGAAGCTTTCTTT